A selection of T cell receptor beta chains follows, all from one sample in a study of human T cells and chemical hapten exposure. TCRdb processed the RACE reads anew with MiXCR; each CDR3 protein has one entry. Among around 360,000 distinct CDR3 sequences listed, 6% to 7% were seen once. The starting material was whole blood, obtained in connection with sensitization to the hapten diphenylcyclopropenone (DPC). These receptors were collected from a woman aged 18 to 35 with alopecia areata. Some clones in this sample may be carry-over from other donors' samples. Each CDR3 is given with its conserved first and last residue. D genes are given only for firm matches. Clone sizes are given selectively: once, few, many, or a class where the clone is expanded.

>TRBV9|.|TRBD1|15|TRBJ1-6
CASSVDGQGNSPLHF
TGTGCCAGCAGCGTGGATGGACAGGGGAATTCACCCCTCCACTTT
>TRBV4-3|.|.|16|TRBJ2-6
CASTGYWGAGANVLTF
TGCGCCAGCACTGGATACTGGGGGGCTGGGGCCAACGTCCTGACTTTC
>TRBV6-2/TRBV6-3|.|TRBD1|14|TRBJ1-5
CASRGTGRNQPQHF
TGTGCCAGCAGAGGGACAGGGCGAAATCAGCCCCAGCATTTT
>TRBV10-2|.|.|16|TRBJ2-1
CASSESPRATYNEQFF
TGCGCCAGCAGTGAGTCCCCTCGGGCCACCTACAATGAGCAGTTCTTC
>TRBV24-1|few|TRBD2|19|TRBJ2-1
CATSGVQGKRGAGLNEQFF
TGTGCCACCAGTGGTGTGCAGGGAAAGCGGGGGGCCGGCCTCAATGAGCAGTTCTTC
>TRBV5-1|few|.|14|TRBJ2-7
CASSPSIGPYEQYF
TGCGCCAGCAGCCCGTCGATAGGACCCTACGAGCAGTACTTC
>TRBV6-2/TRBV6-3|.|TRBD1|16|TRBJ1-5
CASSYTGRGNNQPQHF
TGTGCCAGCAGTTACACCGGCAGGGGGAACAATCAGCCCCAGCATTTT
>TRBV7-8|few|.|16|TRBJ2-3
CASSPGPAYTADTQYF
TGTGCCAGCAGCCCGGGACCGGCTTACACAGCAGATACGCAGTATTTT
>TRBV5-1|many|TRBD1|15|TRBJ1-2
CASSPGQGVRYGYTF
TGCGCCAGCAGCCCCGGACAGGGGGTTCGCTATGGCTACACCTTC
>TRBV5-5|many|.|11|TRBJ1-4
CASSFPLGMFF
TGTGCCAGCAGCTTTCCGCTCGGAATGTTTTTT
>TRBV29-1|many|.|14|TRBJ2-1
CSVDGESSYNEQFF
TGCAGCGTTGATGGGGAAAGCTCCTACAATGAGCAGTTCTTC
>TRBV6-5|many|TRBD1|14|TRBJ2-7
CASSQDRSAYEQYF
TGTGCCAGCAGTCAGGACAGGTCTGCCTACGAGCAGTACTTC
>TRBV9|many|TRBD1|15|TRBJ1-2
CASSVAGGQDYGYTF
TGTGCCAGCAGCGTTGCAGGGGGCCAGGACTATGGCTACACCTTC
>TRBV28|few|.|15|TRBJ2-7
CASSRRLSSFYEQYF
TGTGCCAGCAGTAGAAGGCTTTCCTCCTTCTACGAGCAGTACTTC
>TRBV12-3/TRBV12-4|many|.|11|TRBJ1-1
CASSLRTEAFF
TGTGCCAGCAGCTTACGGACTGAAGCTTTCTTT
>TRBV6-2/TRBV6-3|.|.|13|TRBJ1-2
CASSYSTGYGYTF
TGTGCCAGCAGTTACTCCACGGGGTATGGCTACACCTTC
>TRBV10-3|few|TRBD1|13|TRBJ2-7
CATTQGAGGEQYF
TGTGCCACTACTCAGGGGGCCGGGGGTGAGCAGTACTTC
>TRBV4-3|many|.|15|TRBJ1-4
CASSRIRGANEKLFF
TGCGCCAGCAGCCGGATTAGGGGGGCTAATGAAAAACTGTTTTTT
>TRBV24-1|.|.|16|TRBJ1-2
CATSDPRTEFNYGYTF
TGTGCCACCAGTGATCCAAGGACGGAGTTTAACTATGGCTACACCTTC
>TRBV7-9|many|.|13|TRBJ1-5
CASSLQEHQPQHF
TGTGCCAGCAGCTTACAGGAACATCAGCCCCAGCATTTT
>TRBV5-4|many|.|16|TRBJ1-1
CASSSYREVMNTEAFF
TGTGCCAGCAGCTCCTACAGGGAGGTCATGAACACTGAAGCTTTCTTT
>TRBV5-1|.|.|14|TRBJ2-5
CASRNLRKGETQYF
TGCGCCAGCAGAAATCTACGTAAGGGAGAGACCCAGTACTTC
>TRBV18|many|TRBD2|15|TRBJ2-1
CASSPSGSSYNEQFF
TGCGCCAGCAGCCCGAGCGGGAGCTCCTACAATGAGCAGTTCTTC
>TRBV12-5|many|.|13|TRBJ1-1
CASGLWSNTEAFF
TGTGCTAGTGGTTTGTGGTCGAACACTGAAGCTTTCTTT
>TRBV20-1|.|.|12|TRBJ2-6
CSTHSGANVLTF
TGCAGTACCCATTCTGGGGCCAACGTCCTGACTTTC
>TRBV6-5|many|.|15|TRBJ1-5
CASRAGTYSNQPQHF
TGTGCCAGCAGGGCCGGGACATATAGCAATCAGCCCCAGCATTTT
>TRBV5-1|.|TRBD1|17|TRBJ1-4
CASSFSPGQGVQEKLFF
TGCGCCAGCAGCTTTTCCCCGGGGCAGGGGGTACAGGAAAAACTGTTTTTT
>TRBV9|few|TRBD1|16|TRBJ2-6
CASSVDRDSGANVLTF
TGTGCCAGCAGCGTTGACAGGGACTCTGGGGCCAACGTCCTGACTTTC
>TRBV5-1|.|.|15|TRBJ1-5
CASSLVWRDNQPQHF
TGCGCCAGCAGCTTGGTCTGGCGGGACAATCAGCCCCAGCATTTT
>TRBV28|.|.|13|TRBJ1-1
CASSISGNTEAFF
TGTGCCAGCAGTATATCAGGGAACACTGAAGCTTTCTTT
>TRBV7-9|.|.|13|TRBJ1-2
CASSSESHYGYTF
TGTGCCAGCAGCTCTGAGAGTCACTATGGCTACACCTTC
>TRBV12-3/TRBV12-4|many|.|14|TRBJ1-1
CASSLRPRNTEAFF
TGTGCCAGCAGTCTGAGGCCGAGGAACACTGAAGCTTTCTTT
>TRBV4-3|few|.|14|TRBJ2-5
CASSQDTSTETQYF
TGCGCCAGCAGCCAAGATACCAGCACGGAGACCCAGTACTTC
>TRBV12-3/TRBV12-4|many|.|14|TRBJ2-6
CASSFRVGANVLTF
TGTGCCAGCAGTTTCAGGGTTGGGGCCAACGTCCTGACTTTC
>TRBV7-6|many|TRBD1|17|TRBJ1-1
CASSPSGGRGLQTEAFF
TGTGCCAGCAGCCCGAGTGGGGGGAGGGGGCTTCAGACTGAAGCTTTCTTT
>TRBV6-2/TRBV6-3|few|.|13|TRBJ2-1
CASSYSSFLEQFF
TGTGCCAGCAGTTACTCGAGTTTCCTGGAGCAGTTCTTC
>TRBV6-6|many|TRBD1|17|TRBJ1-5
CASSKGTGHLSNQPQHF
TGTGCCAGCAGTAAGGGGACAGGACACCTTAGCAATCAGCCCCAGCATTTT
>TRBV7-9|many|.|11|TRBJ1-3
CASSLVQVPDF
TGTGCCAGCAGCTTAGTACAAGTGCCTGATTTT
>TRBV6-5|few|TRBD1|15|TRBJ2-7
CASSPDRGTSYEQYF
TGTGCCAGCAGTCCGGACAGGGGAACCTCCTACGAGCAGTACTTC
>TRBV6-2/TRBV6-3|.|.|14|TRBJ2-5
CASSERGPQETQYF
TGTGCCAGCTCGGAGCGCGGGCCCCAAGAGACCCAGTACTTC
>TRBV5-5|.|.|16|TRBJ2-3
CASSPPADTTVNTQYF
TGTGCCAGCAGCCCCCCCGCTGACACCACAGTTAATACGCAGTATTTT
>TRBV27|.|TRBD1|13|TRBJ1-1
CASSSDREGEAFF
TGTGCCAGCAGCAGTGACAGGGAGGGTGAAGCTTTCTTT
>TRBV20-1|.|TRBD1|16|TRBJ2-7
CSAHGQGTGITYEQYF
TGCAGTGCTCATGGTCAGGGGACAGGGATCACCTACGAGCAGTACTTC
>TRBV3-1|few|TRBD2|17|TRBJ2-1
CASSPTGTSGGAHEQFF
TGTGCCAGCAGCCCAACCGGGACTAGCGGGGGGGCCCATGAGCAGTTCTTC
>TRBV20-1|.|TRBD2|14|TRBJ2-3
CSAGGTSGADTQYF
TGCAGTGCCGGGGGGACTAGCGGGGCAGATACGCAGTATTTT
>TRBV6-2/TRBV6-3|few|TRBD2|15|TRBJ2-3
CASSRGDLSTDTQYF
TGTGCCAGCAGTCGGGGGGACCTCTCCACAGATACGCAGTATTTT
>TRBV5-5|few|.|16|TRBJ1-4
CASSEGPRTTNEKLFF
TGTGCCAGCAGCGAAGGCCCACGCACAACTAATGAAAAACTGTTTTTT
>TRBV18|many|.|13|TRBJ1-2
CASSPPSYYGYTF
TGTGCCAGCTCACCACCTTCTTACTATGGCTACACCTTC
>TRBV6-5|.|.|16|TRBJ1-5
CASSYSGTNSNQPQHF
TGTGCCAGCAGTTACTCGGGCACCAATAGCAATCAGCCCCAGCATTTT
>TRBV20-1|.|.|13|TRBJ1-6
CSARGEYNSPLHF
TGCAGTGCTAGAGGGGAGTATAATTCACCCCTCCACTTT
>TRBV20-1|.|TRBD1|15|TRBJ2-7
CSALLDRVGSYEQYF
TGCAGTGCTCTCCTAGACAGGGTAGGGTCCTACGAGCAGTACTTC